The 11 T cell receptor beta chains reported below all come from one sample, sequenced in a study of cytomegalovirus exposure and HLA in healthy donors. With 60 Vbeta and 13 Jbeta primers, the PCR was carried out. Repertoires were generated with immunoSEQ multiplex PCR, while TCRdb's copy carries only in-frame clones and drops some. The sample includes more than 95,000 clones, around 72% of them seen just once. Sequenced input: PBMCs. These TCRs come from a young man in good health and CMV-seronegative.

This clone was recorded only once. This chain joins TRBV5-1 and TRBJ1-2, with 9 bases fitting TRBD1. The CDR3 runs to 14 residues. Germline loops: CDR1 SGHRS, CDR2 YFSETQ. The junction had 6 bases not matched to a gene; V was cut back by 2 bases and J by 7 bases. CDR3 loop: CASSFRDREAGYTF. In DNA form, the CDR3 reads TGCGCCAGCAGCTTCCGGGACAGGGAAGCTGGCTACACCTTC.

This clone was counted between two and nine times. This rearrangement joins TRBV7-2 to TRBJ2-3, with 8 bases lining up with TRBD2. The CDR3 has 15 amino acids. Germline V gives CDR1 SGHTA, CDR2 FQGNSA. With V trimmed by 1 base and J by 2 bases, 2 bases remained unmatched. In nucleotides, the CDR3 is TGTGCCAGCAGCTTAGACGGACTAGCCACAGATACGCAGTATTTT. It is translated as CASSLDGLATDTQYF.

The chain has TRBV5-4 and TRBJ1-1; tentatively, D is TRBD1 (5 bases). Germline CDR1 is SGHNT and CDR2 is YYREEE (reference sequence). The length of the CDR3 is 17 residues. Trimming pared 0 bases from V and 6 bases from J, leaving 21 bases between. DNA of the CDR3: TGTGCCAGCAGCTTGGCTTTTAATCGGGGGGATTCGGCTGAAGCTTTCTTT. Translation: CASSLAFNRGDSAEAFF.

This rearrangement joins TRBV7-9 to TRBJ1-6; TRBD1 aligns across 10 bases. Germline assignment: CDR1 SEHNR and CDR2 FQNEAQ (reference sequence). Germline trimming cut 5 bases from V and 3 bases from J; bases unmatched to any gene: 7. The CDR3 is 17 amino acids. The chain's CDR3 is CASSPGQGEGYNSPLHF. CDR3 DNA: TGTGCCAGCAGCCCCGGACAGGGGGAAGGCTATAATTCACCCCTCCACTTT.

The sample holds a few counts of this clone. Other DNA variants within this sample encode the same CDR3. The V gene is TRBV9, the J gene TRBJ2-5, with a possible D match to TRBD1 (6 bases). There are 15 residues in the CDR3. The V end was cut by 0 bases, the J end by 1 base, with 10 bases between. Germline V gives CDR1 SGDLS, CDR2 YYNGEE. This CDR3 reads CASSVEGTLQETQYF. In DNA, the CDR3 is TGTGCCAGCAGCGTAGAAGGGACACTCCAAGAGACCCAGTACTTC.

This clone was counted a few times. The rearrangement joins TRBV5-4 to TRBJ2-5, with 9 bases aligning to TRBD1. Trimming took 3 bases from V and 2 from J; bases not matched to a gene: 8. Germline lookup yields CDR1 SGHNT and CDR2 YYREEE (reference sequence). The CDR3 covers 16 residues. The chain's CDR3 is CASSSPTGGGQETQYF. CDR3 coding DNA: TGTGCCAGCAGCTCCCCGACAGGGGGGGGACAAGAGACCCAGTACTTC.

This chain joins TRBV2 and TRBJ2-1, with 7 bases matching TRBD2. Germline-derived CDR1 and CDR2 are SNHLY and FYNNEI. The CDR3 length is 14 residues. V was pared by 6 bases and J by 8 bases, with 10 bases of the junction left unmatched. In DNA, the CDR3 is TGTGCCAGCAGGCGACTAGCCCTTGGGGATGAGCAGTTCTTC. The encoded protein is CASRRLALGDEQFF.

The chain couples TRBV6-4 to TRBJ2-7; TRBD2 aligns across 11 bases. Germline trimming cut 4 bases from V and 9 bases from J; bases unmatched to any gene: 8. Germline CDR1 is MRHNA and CDR2 is SNTAGT. The CDR3 contains 14 residues. The CDR3 loop is CASSATASGGRQYF. The CDR3 DNA follows: TGTGCCAGCAGTGCCACCGCTAGCGGGGGGCGGCAGTACTTC.

This chain joins TRBV7-8 and TRBJ2-7, with unresolved D. This CDR3 region has 14 residues. CDR1 is SGHVS, CDR2 FQNEAQ, per germline. V was clipped by 3 bases and J by 5 bases, with 14 bases between them. CDR3 protein: CASSFGSRSHEQYF. The CDR3 nucleotides read TGTGCCAGCAGCTTCGGTTCAAGATCCCACGAGCAGTACTTC.

The rearrangement joins TRBV11-2 to TRBJ2-2, with TRBD2 as a possible D gene (7 bases). The V end lost 5 bases, the J end lost 4 bases, and 17 bases lay between the germline ends. The CDR3 extends over 16 amino acids. Germline-derived CDR1 and CDR2 are SGHAT and FQNNGV. This CDR3 is CASSPAGGRRTGELFF. In nucleotides, the CDR3 is TGTGCCAGCAGCCCCGCCGGGGGGCGCCGCACCGGGGAGCTGTTTTTT.

The chain uses TRBV19 and TRBJ1-2; TRBD1 aligns across 7 bases. V was clipped by 6 bases and J by 2 bases; unmatched bases: 3. This CDR3 is 13 amino acids long. The germline V gene encodes CDR1 LNHDA and CDR2 SQIVND (reference sequence). DNA for the CDR3: TGTGCCAGTAGAAGGGACAGAAACTATGGCTACACCTTC. Its protein product is CASRRDRNYGYTF.